This T cell receptor (beta chain) was documented in a study of PD-L1 blockade in urothelial cancer. About the research overall: Of prior chemotherapy regimens, patients had received between 0 and 3. Blood gave a median roughly 140,000 T cells. Findings and limits, study-wide: Stronger expansion of tumor-associated clones in blood at 3 weeks distinguished durable-benefit patients.

This clone was observed a handful of times. Its antigen remains unknown. The trim removed 4 bases at V and 6 bases at J, leaving 7 bases unmatched. The germline gives CDR1 KGHSH, CDR2 LQKENI. The CDR3 extends over 15 amino acids. Sequencing used immunoSEQ multiplex PCR; TCRdb keeps in-frame clones, though not all of them. Seen here are 80,000 to 100,000 clones, 82% observed once, and the top ten hold roughly 9.5%. The chain is built from TRBV18 and TRBJ1-3; 9 nucleotides agree with TRBD1. The clonotype originates from a man in his 70s with urothelial cancer. Source: PBMCs, taken around atezolizumab (anti-PD-L1) treatment. The CDR3 region has the DNA TGTGCCAGCTCACAACCGGGACAGGGTGCAAACACCATATATTTT. Translated, it gives CASSQPGQGANTIYF.